A single sample gave rise to the 12 T cell receptor beta chains below, sequenced in a study of blood T cell repertoires in COVID-19. The repertoire was sequenced with immunoSEQ multiplex PCR; TCRdb's copy has only in-frame clones and lacks some. The data show approximately 94,000 clones, over 80% seen once. The sequencing input was peripheral blood. Receptors were obtained from a woman aged 45 to 65 in a cohort sampled during active COVID-19.

This chain uses TRBV11-3 with TRBJ2-1, with D possibly matching TRBD1 (6 bases). There are 15 residues in the CDR3. V was pared by 6 bases and J by 3 bases, with 15 bases between. Germline CDR1 is SGHNT and CDR2 is YENEEA. CDR3 coding DNA: TGTGCCAGCAGTTTCACAGGGTCTCTCTACAATGAGCAGTTCTTC. It translates to CASSFTGSLYNEQFF.

This sequence joins TRBV5-6 and TRBJ1-2, with TRBD1 as a possible D gene (6 bases). In germline, CDR1 is SGHDT, CDR2 YYEEEE. The V gene lost 4 bases and the J gene lost 4 bases, with 17 bases spanning the gap. This CDR3 contains 15 residues. In nucleotides, the CDR3 is TGTGCCAGCAGCCCGACCCCGACAGGTCCCTATGGCTACACCTTC. Translated, it gives CASSPTPTGPYGYTF. Full variable domain (rest looked up from reference TRBV5-6 and TRBJ1-2): DAGVTQSPTHLIKTRGQQVTLRCSPKSGHDTVSWYQQALGQGPQFIFQYYEEEERQRGNFPDRFSGHQFPNYSSELNVNALLLGDSALYLCASSPTPTGPYGYTFGSGTRLTVV.

The chain has TRBV6-1 and TRBJ2-2, with 8 positions matching TRBD1. J lost 5 bases, V lost 2 bases, and 13 bases had no gene match. Looked up from germline, CDR1 is MNHNS and CDR2 is SASEGT. The length of the CDR3 is 18 residues. CDR3 region: CASSEPGQGPKRTGELFF. For the CDR3, the DNA is TGTGCCAGCAGTGAACCCGGACAGGGACCGAAGAGGACCGGGGAGCTGTTTTTT.

V gene TRBV27 combines with J gene TRBJ2-1; 8 bases map to TRBD2. Germline CDR1 and CDR2: MNHEY and SMNVEV (reference sequence). The CDR3 totals 14 residues. V lost 5 bases to trimming and J lost 4 bases; unmatched junction nucleotides: 4. CDR3 nucleotides: TGTGCCAGCAGTCAGCGCGGGGGGTACAATGAGCAGTTCTTC. This gives the protein CASSQRGGYNEQFF.

V usage is TRBV28 and J usage is TRBJ1-2; TRBD1 matches at 9 bases. This CDR3 region has 16 residues. V was pared by 5 bases and J by 2 bases, with 9 bases of the junction left unmatched. The V gene's germline CDR1 is MDHEN and CDR2 SYDVKM. This chain's CDR3 is CASSSAGTGTNYGYTF. In DNA form, the CDR3 reads TGTGCCAGCAGTAGTGCCGGGACAGGGACGAACTATGGCTACACCTTC.

The rearrangement links TRBV2 to TRBJ1-6, with 9 bases aligning to TRBD1. Unmatched junction bases numbered 1, after V lost 2 bases and J lost 5 bases. Germline loops: CDR1 SNHLY, CDR2 FYNNEI. This CDR3 spans 15 amino acids. The CDR3 loop is CASSETGGHNSPLHF. As DNA, the CDR3 is TGTGCCAGCAGTGAAACAGGGGGCCATAATTCACCCCTCCACTTT.

The rearrangement uses TRBV5-6 and TRBJ1-5; 10 nucleotides agree with TRBD1. V lost 0 bases to trimming and J lost 6 bases; unmatched junction nucleotides: 3. Germline V lookup: CDR1 SGHDT, CDR2 YYEEEE. The CDR3 has 15 residues. In DNA form, the CDR3 reads TGTGCCAGCAGCTTGGTAGGACAGGGGGGTCAGCCCCAGCATTTT. Translated, it gives CASSLVGQGGQPQHF.

The rearrangement uses TRBV19 and TRBJ1-6, with no clear D. The V and J ends lost 7 bases and 14 bases respectively, with 12 bases between them. The CDR3 is made up of 11 amino acids. Germline CDR1 LNHDA, CDR2 SQIVND (reference sequence). Here the CDR3 DNA reads TGTGCCAGTAATAATCACGGTGCCCTCCACTTT. This translates into CASNNHGALHF.

This clone was seen a handful of times. The chain uses TRBV2 and TRBJ2-1; D may be TRBD1 (6 bases). The CDR3 is 13 residues long. Germline V gives CDR1 SNHLY, CDR2 FYNNEI. Trimming stripped 6 bases from V and 3 bases from J, with 9 bases between. The CDR3 sequence is CASSMDSYNEQFF. The CDR3 DNA reads as TGTGCCAGCAGCATGGACAGCTACAATGAGCAGTTCTTC.

The chain carries TRBV27 and TRBJ1-2; the D is unclear. The germline CDR1 and CDR2 sequences are MNHEY and SMNVEV (reference sequence). The CDR3 extends over 18 amino acids. The germline V and J ends were trimmed by 4 bases and 1 base, with 22 bases remaining between them. CDR3 coding DNA: TGTGCCAGCAGTTCCTCGGCCGGGGAAACTCGGGTTAACTATGGCTACACCTTC. Translated, it gives CASSSSAGETRVNYGYTF.

The chain couples TRBV9 to TRBJ1-4; 7 bases are a match to TRBD1. J gave up 2 bases and V 3 bases, and 7 bases lay outside the gene matches. This CDR3 is 16 amino acids long. Germline CDR1 SGDLS, CDR2 YYNGEE. The CDR3 is CASSANPGGTNEKLFF. The DNA of the CDR3 is TGTGCCAGCAGCGCGAACCCAGGGGGGACTAATGAAAAACTGTTTTTT.

The chain couples TRBV7-2 to TRBJ2-7; 7 bases map to TRBD1. Germline V gene sequence: CDR1 SGHTA, CDR2 FQGNSA. There are 14 residues in the CDR3. V shed 5 bases, J shed 4 bases, and the junction held 8 bases outside the gene matches. This chain's CDR3 is CASSPRQGRYEQYF. The CDR3 DNA is TGTGCCAGCAGCCCGCGACAGGGACGATACGAGCAGTACTTC.